The 25 T cell receptor beta chains below were found in one sample sequenced in a study of T-cell reconstitution after alpha-beta-depleted transplantation in children. Using unique molecular identifiers, the investigators prepared the TCRbeta library. TCRdb used MiXCR to reprocess the PCR reads, holding one entry per CDR3 protein. The sample holds 700,000 to 950,000 distinct CDR3 sequences, about 16% seen once. This specimen was PBMCs, mostly from graft donor cells, taken 360 days after TCRalphabeta/CD19-depleted stem cell transplant. These receptors were obtained from a male patient younger than 18 who had a stem cell transplant for acute lymphoblastic leukemia, so the T cells may come from the graft donor.

The chain carries TRBV4-1 and TRBJ2-7; 7 bases align to TRBD2. This CDR3 is built from 15 residues. Trimming removed 0 bases from V and 3 bases from J; junction bases left unmatched: 5. Germline-derived CDR1 and CDR2 are MGHRA and YSYEKL. CDR3 nucleotides: TGCGCCAGCAGCCAAGATGGGCTAGCGGACTACGAGCAGTACTTC. Amino acids: CASSQDGLADYEQYF.

The gene calls are TRBV10-3 and TRBJ2-4; 9 nucleotides agree with TRBD1. The assigned J gene may be wrong: the sequence end matches TRBJ2-1 better. The CDR3 contains 15 residues. The V gene's germline CDR1 is ENHRY and CDR2 SYGVKD. CDR3 sequence reads: CATRSRDREINIQFF. The CDR3 coding sequence is TGTGCCACCAGATCTCGGGACAGGGAGATAAACATTCAGTTCTTC.

This clonotype has just a few counts. The CDR3 DNA reads TGTGCCAGCTCACCACGGACAGTCGATTTCACAGATACGCAGTATTTT. This gives the protein CASSPRTVDFTDTQYF. This rearrangement joins TRBV18 to TRBJ2-3, with D possibly TRBD1 on 6 matching bases. The V and J ends lost 1 base and 2 bases respectively, with 13 bases between them. Germline CDR1 reads KGHSH; CDR2 reads LQKENI. CDR3 length: 16 amino acids. Based on the CDR3 plus reference TRBV18 and TRBJ2-3, the full variable domain is NAGVMQNPRHLVRRRGQEARLRCSPMKGHSHVYWYRQLPEEGLKFMVYLQKENIIDESGMPKERFSAEFPKEGPSILRIQQVVRGDSAAYFCASSPRTVDFTDTQYFGPGTRLTVL.

The V gene is TRBV7-9, the J gene TRBJ1-3, with no clear D. The V gene lost 6 bases and the J gene lost 0 bases, with 9 bases spanning the gap. This CDR3 contains 14 residues. Germline V gene sequence: CDR1 SEHNR, CDR2 FQNEAQ (reference sequence). Written as DNA, the CDR3 is TGTGCCAGCAGTATGACACGCTCTGGAAACACCATATATTTT. This translates into CASSMTRSGNTIYF.

This clonotype has only one observation. The rearrangement joins TRBV7-3 to TRBJ2-2, with D tentatively TRBD2 (6 bases). In germline, CDR1 is SGHTA, CDR2 FQGTGA. With 5 bases removed from V and 5 bases from J, the gap between germline ends came to 15 bases. The CDR3 extends over 15 amino acids. CDR3 sequence (DNA): TGTGCCAGCAGCCAAGGACTACTCGGAACCGGGGAGCTGTTTTTT. It yields the protein CASSQGLLGTGELFF.

This clonotype has a handful of counts. The rearrangement links TRBV5-1 to TRBJ1-4; D perhaps matches TRBD1 (6 bases). Trimming removed 9 bases at V and 8 bases at J, with 20 bases between. Germline assignment: CDR1 SGHRS and CDR2 YFSETQ. This CDR3 comprises 14 residues. CDR3 sequence: CAIHPSSGTEKLFF. The CDR3 DNA reads as TGCGCCATCCACCCCTCCTCGGGGACAGAAAAACTGTTTTTT.

This clonotype occurred many times. The rearrangement joins TRBV20-1 to TRBJ2-4; D gene ambiguous. The germline V gene encodes CDR1 DFQATT and CDR2 SNEGSKA (reference sequence). V lost 4 bases and J 11 bases, leaving 12 bases between the germline ends. The CDR3 covers 11 residues. The CDR3 is CSAIGRLVQYF. The CDR3 bases are TGCAGTGCTATCGGACGGCTTGTTCAGTACTTC.

This clonotype has only a few counts. The J gene is TRBJ2-7, the V gene TRBV7-8; maybe TRBD2 (6 bases). Germline-derived CDR1 and CDR2 are SGHVS and FQNEAQ. V dropped 4 bases and J dropped 2 bases, with 21 bases sitting between them. The CDR3 contains 17 residues. In nucleotides, the CDR3 is TGTGCCAGCAGCTCCTTGCAATTGCGGGACCATCCCTACGAGCAGTACTTC. As protein: CASSSLQLRDHPYEQYF.

This rearrangement joins TRBV29-1 to TRBJ2-7; D is possibly TRBD1 (6 bases). The CDR3 covers 16 residues. The ends were cut back, 2 bases at V and 3 bases at J, with 20 bases in the middle. Germline loops: CDR1 SQVTM, CDR2 ANQGSEA. The CDR3 bases are TGCAGCGTTGAATGGGCAAGAGGGGGTTTGGTCTACGAGCAGTACTTC. Amino acids: CSVEWARGGLVYEQYF.

The V and J genes are TRBV4-2 and TRBJ2-2; possibly TRBD2 for D (6 bases). The CDR3 has 19 residues. Germline V gene lookup returns CDR1 LGHNA and CDR2 YNFKEQ. V lost 0 bases and J 3 bases, leaving 20 bases between the germline ends. CDR3 DNA: TGTGCCAGCAGCCAAGAAGGGCCAATCGGGGGAAGCGACACCGGGGAGCTGTTTTTT. Translation: CASSQEGPIGGSDTGELFF.

The chain is built from TRBV4-2 and TRBJ2-3, with 7 positions matching TRBD2. CDR3 length: 15 amino acids. Germline CDR1 and CDR2: LGHNA and YNFKEQ. V gave up 8 bases and J gave up 4 bases; unmatched junction bases: 12. The CDR3 loop reads CASSHSGGRADTQYF. Written as DNA, the CDR3 is TGTGCCAGCTCTCACTCCGGCGGGAGAGCAGATACGCAGTATTTT.

Only a few counts were recorded for this clonotype. The chain joins TRBV29-1 to TRBJ1-1, with unresolved D. This CDR3 spans 12 amino acids. Germline CDR1 and CDR2: SQVTM and ANQGSEA. Trimming stripped 1 base from V and 3 bases from J, with 6 bases between. The CDR3 DNA is TGCAGCGTTGAAGGCGGGCACACTGAAGCTTTCTTT. Translation gives CSVEGGHTEAFF.

This clonotype was seen at least ten times. This chain connects TRBV2 to TRBJ2-2; no clear D. In germline, CDR1 is SNHLY, CDR2 FYNNEI. This CDR3 region has 12 residues. Trimming pared 7 bases from V and 2 bases from J, leaving 5 bases between. DNA of the CDR3: TGTGCCAGCACCCTAAACACCGGGGAGCTGTTTTTT. It translates to CASTLNTGELFF.

The V gene is TRBV29-1, the J gene TRBJ2-5; D possibly corresponds to TRBD1 (6 bases). The V and J ends lost 7 bases and 0 bases respectively, with 18 bases between them. The germline gives CDR1 SQVTM, CDR2 ANQGSEA. This CDR3 spans 15 amino acids. This CDR3 is CSEITGPPNQETQYF. CDR3 in DNA: TGCAGCGAGATCACAGGGCCCCCCAACCAAGAGACCCAGTACTTC.

This chain connects TRBV11-1 to TRBJ2-2, with TRBD2 identical over 7 bases. The CDR3 length is 19 residues. J lost 6 bases, V lost 4 bases, and 20 bases had no gene match. Looked up from germline, CDR1 is SGHAT and CDR2 is FQDESV (reference sequence). CDR3 region: CASSSHDMTGRRKPGELFF. CDR3 nucleotides: TGTGCCAGCAGCTCTCACGATATGACCGGGAGGCGGAAACCCGGGGAGCTGTTTTTT. The entire variable domain, with the rest obtained from reference TRBV11-1 and TRBJ2-2, is as follows: EAEVAQSPRYKITEKSQAVAFWCDPISGHATLYWYRQILGQGPELLVQFQDESVVDDSQLPKDRFSAERLKGVDSTLKIQPAELGDSAMYLCASSSHDMTGRRKPGELFFGEGSRLTVL.

This chain joins TRBV12-3 or TRBV12-4 and TRBJ1-2; D gene uncertain. Trimming pared 10 bases from V and 5 bases from J, leaving 20 bases between. This CDR3 has 14 amino acids. Here the CDR3 DNA reads TGTGCCACAAGGGCCCCCGGGAGCTATTATGGCTACACCTTC. Residues: CATRAPGSYYGYTF.

This clonotype showed up many times. This chain joins TRBV5-1 and TRBJ1-4; D is undetermined. The V gene lost 6 bases and the J gene lost 3 bases, with 9 bases spanning the gap. The germline V gene has CDR1 SGHRS and CDR2 YFSETQ. This CDR3 comprises 13 residues. CDR3 bases: TGCGCCAGCATGCCGGGTCCTAATGAAAAACTGTTTTTT. It translates to CASMPGPNEKLFF. Full variable domain (outside the CDR3, taken from reference TRBV5-1 and TRBJ1-4): KAGVTQTPRYLIKTRGQQVTLSCSPISGHRSVSWYQQTPGQGLQFLFEYFSETQRNKGNFPGRFSGRQFSNSRSEMNVSTLELGDSALYLCASMPGPNEKLFFGSGTQLSVL.

The chain is built from TRBV19 and TRBJ1-1, with D hard to call. Trimming cost V 0 bases and J 1 base, with 9 bases left between them. The CDR3 contains 15 residues. CDR1 is LNHDA, CDR2 SQIVND, per germline (reference sequence). The CDR3 protein is CASSIEQFQNTEAFF. DNA of the CDR3: TGTGCCAGTAGTATAGAACAGTTCCAGAACACTGAAGCTTTCTTT.

This clonotype has just a few counts. The genes are TRBV9 and TRBJ1-2; TRBD1 is a possible D gene (5 bases). Trimming took 8 bases from V and 2 from J, leaving 19 bases between them. Per the germline V gene, CDR1 is SGDLS and CDR2 is YYNGEE. This CDR3 contains 15 residues. Written as DNA, the CDR3 is TGTGCCAGGACCCCAGCCGGCAGACAGAACTATGGCTACACCTTC. It yields the protein CARTPAGRQNYGYTF.

This clonotype was detected only a few times. The V call is TRBV29-1, the J call TRBJ2-7, with D maybe TRBD1 (6 bases). This CDR3 comprises 16 residues. Germline V lookup: CDR1 SQVTM, CDR2 ANQGSEA. The V and J ends lost 5 bases and 0 bases respectively, with 20 bases between them. The CDR3 sequence is CSVSTNRVGSSYEQYF. The CDR3 nucleotides read TGCAGCGTTTCCACCAACAGGGTAGGGAGCTCCTACGAGCAGTACTTC.

This chain's CDR3 is CASSWETVSNNEQYF. The CDR3 DNA follows: TGTGCCAGCAGCTGGGAGACAGTAAGTAACAACGAGCAGTACTTC. J is TRBJ2-7 and V is TRBV13; D possibly uses TRBD1 or TRBD2 (5 bases each). Trimming removed 4 bases at V and 5 bases at J, with 18 bases between. The CDR3 has 15 amino acids. CDR1 PRHDT and CDR2 FYEKMQ come from the germline V gene (reference sequence).

A note on this clonotype: A much larger clone lies one base from this, so it may be a read error. CDR3 nucleotide sequence: TGTGCCAGCAGGAGGGGGCGGAATCAGCCCCAGCATTTT. Translated, it gives CASRRGRNQPQHF. V gene TRBV12-3 or TRBV12-4 combines with J gene TRBJ1-5; 7 nucleotides line up with TRBD1. The CDR3 totals 13 residues. The trim removed 6 bases at V and 4 bases at J, leaving 3 bases unmatched.

This clonotype has more than one count but fewer than ten. The rearrangement links TRBV5-1 to TRBJ2-7; D is perhaps TRBD1 (5 bases). CDR1 SGHRS and CDR2 YFSETQ come from the germline V gene. Trimming took 4 bases from V and 3 from J, leaving 17 bases between them. This CDR3 comprises 15 residues. For the CDR3, the DNA is TGCGCCAGCAGCCCGCCCTGGACACCGCACTACGAGCAGTACTTC. Amino acid sequence: CASSPPWTPHYEQYF.

This clonotype turned up a few times. This chain uses TRBV24-1 with TRBJ2-2, with TRBD1 matching over 10 bases. CDR1 is KGHDR and CDR2 is SFDVKD in the germline V gene. Trimming at V came to 11 bases and at J to 5 bases, leaving 4 bases not matched to a gene. This CDR3 comprises 13 residues. The CDR3 DNA is TGTGCCAAGGGGACAGGGGAGACCGGGGAGCTGTTTTTT. This codes for CAKGTGETGELFF.

This clonotype was detected a few times. V and J are TRBV7-8 and TRBJ1-2; 8 positions match TRBD1. The V segment lost 5 bases and the J segment 5 bases; nucleotides outside the gene matches: 19. The germline CDR1 and CDR2 sequences are SGHVS and FQNEAQ. CDR3 size: 18 residues. CDR3 loop: CASSIRSRGHGRYYGYTF. As DNA, the CDR3 is TGTGCCAGCAGCATCAGAAGCAGGGGGCACGGACGATATTATGGCTACACCTTC.